Each of the 5 T cell receptor beta chains below was sequenced from the same sample in a study of T cells in localized non-small cell lung cancer (dated by TCRdb to the early 2020s). Library preparation was by the immunoSEQ multiplex PCR assay. This is the immuneACCESS table as TCRdb keeps it, with only in-frame sequences that have V and J called. A part of the clones is gone; compared with another copy, unresolved V genes explain less than half, and the rest is unexplained. Across this sample there are tens of thousands of clones, with around 94% seen only once. Together, the top ten hold around 7% of the sample. The starting material was peripheral blood, obtained before any cancer treatment. The receptors originated from a female donor aged 60 or older with stage I lung adenocarcinoma.

The rearrangement links TRBV14 to TRBJ1-2, with D unclear. V dropped 4 bases and J dropped 0 bases, with 6 bases sitting between them. The CDR3 is 13 amino acids. Germline loops: CDR1 SGHDN, CDR2 FVKESK. The CDR3 loop is CASSRTTNYGYTF. Written as DNA, the CDR3 is TGTGCCAGCAGCCGAACAACTAACTATGGCTACACCTTC.

The rearrangement links TRBV4-1 to TRBJ1-2, with D hard to call. Germline V gives CDR1 MGHRA, CDR2 YSYEKL. V was shortened by 4 bases and J by 3 bases, with 15 bases between the two germline ends. This CDR3 spans 15 amino acids. CDR3 in DNA: TGCGCCAGCAGCCCTGGTAGAACAATCTACTATGGCTACACCTTC. It specifies CASSPGRTIYYGYTF.

The chain employs TRBV10-3 and TRBJ2-3, with a weak D call TRBD2 (5 bases). The germline V and J ends were trimmed by 4 bases and 5 bases, with 13 bases remaining between them. Germline V gene lookup returns CDR1 ENHRY and CDR2 SYGVKD. The CDR3 contains 14 residues. The DNA for the CDR3 is TGTGCCATCAGTGGACAACTAGGAAGAGATACGCAGTATTTT. Translated, it gives CAISGQLGRDTQYF.

The rearrangement links TRBV5-4 to TRBJ2-2, with D unresolved. Germline CDR1 and CDR2: SGHNT and YYREEE (reference sequence). There are 15 residues in the CDR3. V gave up 4 bases and J gave up 5 bases, with 15 bases separating them. The CDR3 is CASSPFSLGTGELFF. The CDR3, as DNA: TGTGCCAGCAGCCCCTTCTCCCTTGGAACCGGGGAGCTGTTTTTT.

This sequence joins TRBV2 and TRBJ1-1; 7 bases fit TRBD1. After removal of 6 bases from V and 5 bases from J, the junction contained 6 bases not matched to a gene. CDR1 and CDR2 from the germline V gene are SNHLY and FYNNEI. This CDR3 comprises 13 residues. The CDR3 DNA reads TGTGCCAGCAGGCTCGGGACAGAGACTGAAGCTTTCTTT. Its translation is CASRLGTETEAFF.